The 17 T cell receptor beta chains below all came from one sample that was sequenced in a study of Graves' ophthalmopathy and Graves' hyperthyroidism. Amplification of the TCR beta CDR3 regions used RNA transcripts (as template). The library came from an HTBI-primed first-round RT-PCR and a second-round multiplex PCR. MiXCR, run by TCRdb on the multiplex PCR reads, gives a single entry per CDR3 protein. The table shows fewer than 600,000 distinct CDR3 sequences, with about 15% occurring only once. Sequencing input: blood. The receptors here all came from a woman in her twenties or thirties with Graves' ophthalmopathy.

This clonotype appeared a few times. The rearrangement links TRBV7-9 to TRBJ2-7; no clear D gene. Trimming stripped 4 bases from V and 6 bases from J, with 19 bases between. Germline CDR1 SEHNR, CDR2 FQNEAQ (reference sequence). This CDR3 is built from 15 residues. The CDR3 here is CASSSVSEGDPEQYF. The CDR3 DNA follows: TGTGCCAGCAGCTCCGTGTCCGAAGGCGACCCCGAGCAGTACTTC.

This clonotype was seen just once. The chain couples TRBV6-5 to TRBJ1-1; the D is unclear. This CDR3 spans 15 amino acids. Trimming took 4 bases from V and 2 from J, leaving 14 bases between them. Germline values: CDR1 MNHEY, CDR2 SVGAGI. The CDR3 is CASSSQKKPNTEAFF. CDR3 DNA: TGTGCCAGCAGTTCCCAGAAAAAGCCAAACACTGAAGCTTTCTTT.

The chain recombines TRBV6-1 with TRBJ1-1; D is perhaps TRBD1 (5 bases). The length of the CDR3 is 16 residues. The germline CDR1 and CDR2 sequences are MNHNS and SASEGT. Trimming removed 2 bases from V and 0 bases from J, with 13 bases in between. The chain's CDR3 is CASSENPGTVNTEAFF. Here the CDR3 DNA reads TGTGCCAGCAGTGAAAACCCCGGGACGGTGAACACTGAAGCTTTCTTT.

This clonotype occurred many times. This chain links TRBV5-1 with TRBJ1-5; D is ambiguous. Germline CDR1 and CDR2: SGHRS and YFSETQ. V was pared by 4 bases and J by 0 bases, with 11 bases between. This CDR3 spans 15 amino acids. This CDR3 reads CASSESGYSNQPQHF. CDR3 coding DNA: TGCGCCAGCAGCGAATCAGGATATAGCAATCAGCCCCAGCATTTT.

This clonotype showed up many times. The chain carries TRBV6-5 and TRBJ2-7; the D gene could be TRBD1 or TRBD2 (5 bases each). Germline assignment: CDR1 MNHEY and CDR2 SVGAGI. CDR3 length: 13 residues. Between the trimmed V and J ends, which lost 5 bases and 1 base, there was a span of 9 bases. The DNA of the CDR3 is TGTGCCAGCAGTCGGGACCAATCCTACGAGCAGTACTTC. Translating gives CASSRDQSYEQYF.

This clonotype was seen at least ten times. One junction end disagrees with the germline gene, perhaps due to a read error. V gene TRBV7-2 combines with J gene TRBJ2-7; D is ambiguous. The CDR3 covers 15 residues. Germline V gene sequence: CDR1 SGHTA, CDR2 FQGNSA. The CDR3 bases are TGTGCCAGCAGCCTCCAGCGTGGCCGCTCCCACGAGCAGTACTTC. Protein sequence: CASSLQRGRSHEQYF.

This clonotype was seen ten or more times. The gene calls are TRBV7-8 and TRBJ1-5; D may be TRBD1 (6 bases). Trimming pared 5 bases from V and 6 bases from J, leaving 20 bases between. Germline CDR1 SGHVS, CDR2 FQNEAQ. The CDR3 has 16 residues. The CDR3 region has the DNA TGTGCCAGCAGCGATAGGCCGAACAGGGAGGCTCAGCCCCAGCATTTT. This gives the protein CASSDRPNREAQPQHF.

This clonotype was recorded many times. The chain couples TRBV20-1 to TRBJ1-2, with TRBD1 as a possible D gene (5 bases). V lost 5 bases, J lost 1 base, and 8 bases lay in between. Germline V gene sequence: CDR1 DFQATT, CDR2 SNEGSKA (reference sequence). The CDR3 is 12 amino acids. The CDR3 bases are TGCAGTGCTGTAGACAGTAACTATGGCTACACCTTC. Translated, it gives CSAVDSNYGYTF.

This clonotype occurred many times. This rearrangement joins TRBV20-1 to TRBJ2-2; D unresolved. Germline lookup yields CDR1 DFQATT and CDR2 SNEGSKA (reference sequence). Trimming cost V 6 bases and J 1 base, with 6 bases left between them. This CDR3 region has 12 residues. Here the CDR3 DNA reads TGCAGTGCCTCTCTGAACACCGGGGAGCTGTTTTTT. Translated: CSASLNTGELFF.

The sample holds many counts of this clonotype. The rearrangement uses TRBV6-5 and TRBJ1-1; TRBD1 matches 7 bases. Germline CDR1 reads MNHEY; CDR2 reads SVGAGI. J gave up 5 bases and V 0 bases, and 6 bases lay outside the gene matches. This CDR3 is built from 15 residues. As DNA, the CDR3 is TGTGCCAGCAGTTACTCGGACAGGTTGGGGACTGAAGCTTTCTTT. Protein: CASSYSDRLGTEAFF.

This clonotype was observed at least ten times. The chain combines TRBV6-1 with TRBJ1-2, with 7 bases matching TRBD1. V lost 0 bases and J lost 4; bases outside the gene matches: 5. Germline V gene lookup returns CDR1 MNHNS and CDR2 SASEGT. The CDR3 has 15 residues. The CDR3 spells CASSEAAGDSYGYTF. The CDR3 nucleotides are TGTGCCAGCAGTGAAGCGGCGGGGGACAGCTATGGCTACACCTTC.

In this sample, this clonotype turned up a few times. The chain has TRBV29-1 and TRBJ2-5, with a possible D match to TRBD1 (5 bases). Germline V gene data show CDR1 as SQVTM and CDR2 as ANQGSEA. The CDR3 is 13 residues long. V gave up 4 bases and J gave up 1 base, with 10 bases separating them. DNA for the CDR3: TGCAGCGTTGGAACAGGCCCCCAAGAGACCCAGTACTTC. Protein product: CSVGTGPQETQYF.

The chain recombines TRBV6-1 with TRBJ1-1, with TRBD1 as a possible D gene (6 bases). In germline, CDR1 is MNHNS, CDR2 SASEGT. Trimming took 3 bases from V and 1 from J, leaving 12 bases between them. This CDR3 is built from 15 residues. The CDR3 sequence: CASSDKGVPNTEAFF. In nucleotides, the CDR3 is TGTGCCAGCAGTGATAAGGGGGTGCCGAACACTGAAGCTTTCTTT.

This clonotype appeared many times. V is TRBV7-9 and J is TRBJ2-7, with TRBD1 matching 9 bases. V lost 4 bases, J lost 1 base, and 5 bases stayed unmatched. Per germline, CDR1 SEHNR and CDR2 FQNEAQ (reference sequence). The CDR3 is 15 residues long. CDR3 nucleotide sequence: TGTGCCAGCAGCTCCTCCGGGACAGGGTCCTACGAGCAGTACTTC. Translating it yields CASSSSGTGSYEQYF.

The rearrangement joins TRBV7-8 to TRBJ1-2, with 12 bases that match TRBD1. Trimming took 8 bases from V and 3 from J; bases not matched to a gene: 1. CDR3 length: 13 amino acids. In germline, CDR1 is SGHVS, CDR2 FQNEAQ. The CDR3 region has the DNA TGTGCCAGCGGGACAGGGGGCTACTATGGCTACACCTTC. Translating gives CASGTGGYYGYTF.

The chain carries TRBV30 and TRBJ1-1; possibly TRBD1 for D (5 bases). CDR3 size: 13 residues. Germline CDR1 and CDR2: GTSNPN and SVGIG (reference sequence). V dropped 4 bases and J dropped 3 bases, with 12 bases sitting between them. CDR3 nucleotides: TGTGCCTGGAATAAAGCGGGGCACACTGAAGCTTTCTTT. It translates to CAWNKAGHTEAFF.

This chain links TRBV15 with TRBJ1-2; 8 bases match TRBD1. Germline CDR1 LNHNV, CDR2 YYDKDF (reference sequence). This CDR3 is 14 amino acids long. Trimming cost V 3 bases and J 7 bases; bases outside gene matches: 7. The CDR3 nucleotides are TGTGCCACCAGCAGGGACTCAGGGGGCGCTGGCTACACCTTC. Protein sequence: CATSRDSGGAGYTF.